This TCR beta chain is drawn from a study of T-cell memory formation after mild COVID-19. TCRdb re-derived calls from the 5' RACE reads in MiXCR, one entry per CDR3 protein. This sample has some 340,000 distinct CDR3 sequences, with under 15% found just once. There are 13 residues in the CDR3. This clonotype was observed a handful of times. The TCR was taken from a man between 18 and 35 years old who had mild COVID-19 (a few samples of this study predate the infection). Cell type and time point are not known. The V and J genes are TRBV21-1 and TRBJ1-1. TRBV21-1 is classified as a pseudogene. The specimen sequenced was PBMCs or a T cell subset sorted from them (not recorded which). CDR3 in amino acids: CASSKVPQAEAFF. The CDR3 DNA reads TGTGCCAGCAGCAAAGTACCGCAGGCTGAAGCTTTCTTT.